This T cell receptor (beta chain) originates from a study of cytomegalovirus exposure and HLA in healthy donors. Broader study findings: Relative to the approximately 680-donor mean, N-insertions were reportedly fewer in an Asian-associated ancestry cluster in a later analysis. In vitro checks showed that a few CMV-associated chains really do target CMV antigens. A later analysis showed HLA-associated TCR beta chains outstripping equally common others in clonal expansion.

With regard to this clone: Its antigen is not known.

PCR involved 60 Vbeta and 13 Jbeta primers. TCRdb's table, derived via immunoSEQ multiplex PCR, lists solely in-frame clones and lacks some. The table shows approximately 150,000 clones, with about three quarters occurring only once. Germline CDR1 reads MGHRA; CDR2 reads YSYEKL. This CDR3 comprises 17 residues. Unmatched junction bases numbered 7, after V lost 1 base and J lost 2 bases. The sample taken for sequencing was PBMCs. The chain has TRBV4-1 and TRBJ2-2, with 7 bases that match TRBD2. This receptor was taken from a woman in her thirties in good health and CMV-seronegative. CDR3: CASSQGPGLPNTGELFF. CDR3 in DNA: TGCGCCAGCAGCCAAGGCCCGGGACTACCAAACACCGGGGAGCTGTTTTTT.